This TCR beta chain comes out of a study of T cell responses to AZD1222 COVID-19 vaccine. Findings and limits, study-wide: At 160-218 and 743-854, vaccine-associated CD4 TCRs were dominant, and they spanned spike. No repertoire was sampled before or during the peak T cell response, only after it.

Generated by immunoSEQ multiplex PCR, the TCRdb table keeps only in-frame clones and is missing some. The table shows around 87,000 clones, with around 84% occurring only once. On this clone: Its antigen is currently unknown.

The sequencing used peripheral blood, collected on day 0 of AZD1222 vaccination. The origin of this receptor is an adult in good health.

The CDR3 DNA is TGTGCCACCAGCAGAGGATCCGGGGGCGAGACTGAAGCTTTCTTT. This translates into CATSRGSGGETEAFF. The chain recombines TRBV15 with TRBJ1-1; TRBD1 is a possible D gene (6 bases). This CDR3 region has 15 residues. Germline CDR1 reads LNHNV; CDR2 reads YYDKDF (reference sequence). The V gene lost 1 base and the J gene lost 5 bases, with 14 bases spanning the gap.